The present TCR beta chain was sequenced within a study of identical twins. Study conclusions and caveats: Abundant beta clonotypes from cord blood bore fewer insertions; memory repertoires lacked this pattern. Low generation probability was overrepresented in out-of-frame alpha sequences shared by twins. Invariant populations such as MAIT and iNKT cells could partly muddle zero-insertion analyses.

This clonotype was seen only a few times. The antigen remains undetermined. TCRdb redid the calling of the 5' RACE reads with MiXCR, one entry per CDR3 protein. The table lists approximately 550,000 distinct CDR3 sequences, about a fifth of them singletons. In addition, the sample was reused for a study of yellow fever vaccine responses in identical twins. As that study records: Convergence reportedly seemed to mark part of the twins' vaccine T cell response, with personalization marking the rest.

The TCR originated in a woman under 30 in good health. The sequenced sample was CD4+ T cells sorted from blood.

The CDR3 loop reads CASSYSAGGTEAFF. Here the CDR3 DNA reads TGTGCCAGCAGTTACTCCGCGGGGGGCACTGAAGCTTTCTTT. The chain has TRBV6-5 and TRBJ1-1; tentatively, D is TRBD1 (5 bases). From germline, CDR1 is MNHEY and CDR2 SVGAGI. V was clipped by 0 bases and J by 4 bases, with 9 bases between them. The CDR3 has 14 residues.